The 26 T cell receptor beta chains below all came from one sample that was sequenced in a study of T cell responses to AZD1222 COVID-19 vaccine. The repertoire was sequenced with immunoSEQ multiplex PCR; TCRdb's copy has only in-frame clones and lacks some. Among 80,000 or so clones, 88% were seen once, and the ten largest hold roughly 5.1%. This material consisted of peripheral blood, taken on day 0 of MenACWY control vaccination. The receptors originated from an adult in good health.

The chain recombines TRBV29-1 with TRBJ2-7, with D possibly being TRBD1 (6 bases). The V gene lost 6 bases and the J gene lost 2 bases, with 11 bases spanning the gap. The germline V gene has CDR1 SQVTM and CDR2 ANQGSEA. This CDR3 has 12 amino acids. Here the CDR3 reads CSVRDTTYEQYF. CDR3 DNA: TGCAGCGTCCGGGACACGACCTACGAGCAGTACTTC.

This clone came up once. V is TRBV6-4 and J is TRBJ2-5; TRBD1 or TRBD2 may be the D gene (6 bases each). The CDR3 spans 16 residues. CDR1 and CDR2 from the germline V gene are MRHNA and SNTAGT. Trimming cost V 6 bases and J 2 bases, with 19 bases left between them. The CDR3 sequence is CASSLQTEGGQETQYF. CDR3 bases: TGTGCCAGCAGCCTTCAAACAGAGGGGGGTCAAGAGACCCAGTACTTC.

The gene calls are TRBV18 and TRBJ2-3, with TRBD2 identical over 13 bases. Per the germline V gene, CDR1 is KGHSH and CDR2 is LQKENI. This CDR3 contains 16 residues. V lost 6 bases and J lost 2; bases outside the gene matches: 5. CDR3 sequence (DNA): TGTGCCAGCTCGTTGACTAGCGGGGGGAACACAGATACGCAGTATTTT. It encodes CASSLTSGGNTDTQYF.

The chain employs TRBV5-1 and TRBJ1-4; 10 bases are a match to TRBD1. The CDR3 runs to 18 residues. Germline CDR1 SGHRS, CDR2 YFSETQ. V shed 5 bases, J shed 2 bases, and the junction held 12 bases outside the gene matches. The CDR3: CASRYPWTGGPTNEKLFF. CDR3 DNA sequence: TGCGCCAGCAGGTATCCTTGGACAGGGGGGCCGACTAATGAAAAACTGTTTTTT.

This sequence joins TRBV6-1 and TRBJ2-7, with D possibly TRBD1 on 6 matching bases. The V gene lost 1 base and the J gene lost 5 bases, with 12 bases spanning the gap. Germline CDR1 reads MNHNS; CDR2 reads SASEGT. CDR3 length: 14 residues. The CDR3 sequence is CASSEVGASHEQYF. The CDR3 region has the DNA TGTGCCAGCAGTGAAGTGGGGGCTAGCCACGAGCAGTACTTC.

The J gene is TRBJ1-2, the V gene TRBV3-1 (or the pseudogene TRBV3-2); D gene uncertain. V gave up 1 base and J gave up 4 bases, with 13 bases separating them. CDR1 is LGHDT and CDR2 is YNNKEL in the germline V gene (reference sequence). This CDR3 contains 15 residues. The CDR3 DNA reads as TGTGCCAGCAGCCAAGCCCCGGGAAATCCCTATGGCTACACCTTC. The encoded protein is CASSQAPGNPYGYTF.

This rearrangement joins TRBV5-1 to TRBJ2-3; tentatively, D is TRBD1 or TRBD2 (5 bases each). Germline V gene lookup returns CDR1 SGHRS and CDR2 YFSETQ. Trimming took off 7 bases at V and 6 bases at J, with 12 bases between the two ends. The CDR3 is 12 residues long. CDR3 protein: CASRPEGDTQYF. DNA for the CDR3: TGCGCCAGCCGCCCCGAGGGGGATACGCAGTATTTT.

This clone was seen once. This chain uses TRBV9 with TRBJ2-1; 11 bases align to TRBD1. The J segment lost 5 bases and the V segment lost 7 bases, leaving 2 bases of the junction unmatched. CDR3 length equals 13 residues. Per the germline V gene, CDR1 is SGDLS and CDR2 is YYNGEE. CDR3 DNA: TGTGCCAGCGGACAGGGGGCCCACAATGAGCAGTTCTTC. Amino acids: CASGQGAHNEQFF. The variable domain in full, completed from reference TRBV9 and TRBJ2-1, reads DSGVTQTPKHLITATGQRVTLRCSPRSGDLSVYWYQQSLDQGLQFLIQYYNGEERAKGNILERFSAQQFPDLHSELNLSSLELGDSALYFCASGQGAHNEQFFGPGTRLTVL.

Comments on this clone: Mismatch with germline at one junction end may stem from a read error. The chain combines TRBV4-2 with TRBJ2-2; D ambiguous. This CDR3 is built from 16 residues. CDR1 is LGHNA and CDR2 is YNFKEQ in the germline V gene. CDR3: CASSQEDVAVTRELFF. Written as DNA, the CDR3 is TGTGCCAGCAGCCAAGAGGACGTTGCAGTCACCAGGGAGCTGTTTTTT.

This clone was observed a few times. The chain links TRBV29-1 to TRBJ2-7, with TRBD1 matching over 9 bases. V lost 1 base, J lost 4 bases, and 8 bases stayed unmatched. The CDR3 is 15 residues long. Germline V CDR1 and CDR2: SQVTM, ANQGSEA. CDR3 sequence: CSVEAPTGGIYEQYF. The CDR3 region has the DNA TGCAGCGTTGAAGCTCCTACAGGGGGCATATACGAGCAGTACTTC.

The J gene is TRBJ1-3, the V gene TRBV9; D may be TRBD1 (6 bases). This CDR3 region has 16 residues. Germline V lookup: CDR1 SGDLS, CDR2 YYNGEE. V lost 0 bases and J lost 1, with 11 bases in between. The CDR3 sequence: CASSVGGGGSGNTIYF. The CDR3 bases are TGTGCCAGCAGCGTAGGAGGAGGGGGTTCTGGAAACACCATATATTTT. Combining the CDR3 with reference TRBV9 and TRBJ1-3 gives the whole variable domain DSGVTQTPKHLITATGQRVTLRCSPRSGDLSVYWYQQSLDQGLQFLIQYYNGEERAKGNILERFSAQQFPDLHSELNLSSLELGDSALYFCASSVGGGGSGNTIYFGEGSWLTVV.

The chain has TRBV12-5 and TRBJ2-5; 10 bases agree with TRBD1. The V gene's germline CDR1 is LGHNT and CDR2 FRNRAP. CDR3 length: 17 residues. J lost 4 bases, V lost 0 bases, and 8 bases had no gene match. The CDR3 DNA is TGTGCTAGTGGTTTGGTAATAGGGACAGGGGAGCTAGAGACCCAGTACTTC. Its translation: CASGLVIGTGELETQYF. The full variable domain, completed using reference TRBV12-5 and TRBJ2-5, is DARVTQTPRHKVTEMGQEVTMRCQPILGHNTVFWYRQTMMQGLELLAYFRNRAPLDDSGMPKDRFSAEMPDATLATLKIQPSEPRDSAVYFCASGLVIGTGELETQYFGPGTRLLVL.

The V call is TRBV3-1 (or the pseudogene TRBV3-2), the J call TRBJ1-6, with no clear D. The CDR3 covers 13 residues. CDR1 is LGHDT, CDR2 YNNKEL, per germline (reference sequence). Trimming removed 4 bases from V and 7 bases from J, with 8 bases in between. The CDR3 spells CASSPDGNSPLHF. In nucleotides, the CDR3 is TGTGCCAGCAGCCCGGACGGGAATTCACCCCTCCACTTT.

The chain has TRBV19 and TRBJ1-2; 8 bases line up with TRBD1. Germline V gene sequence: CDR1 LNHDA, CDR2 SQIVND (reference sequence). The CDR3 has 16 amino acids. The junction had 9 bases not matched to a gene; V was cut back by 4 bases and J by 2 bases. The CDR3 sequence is CASSKTSNRGNYGYTF. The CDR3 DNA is TGTGCCAGTAGTAAGACCTCGAACAGGGGGAACTATGGCTACACCTTC.

CDR3 nucleotides: TGTGCCAGCAGTTACCTACTCGAGTACCACTCTGGGGCCAACGTCCTGACTTTC. Translating gives CASSYLLEYHSGANVLTF. V and J are TRBV6-2 or TRBV6-3 and TRBJ2-6; D call uncertain. Germline V gene data show CDR1 as MNHEY and CDR2 as SVGEGT. The CDR3 contains 18 residues. Trimming took off 2 bases at V and 0 bases at J, with 14 bases between the two ends.

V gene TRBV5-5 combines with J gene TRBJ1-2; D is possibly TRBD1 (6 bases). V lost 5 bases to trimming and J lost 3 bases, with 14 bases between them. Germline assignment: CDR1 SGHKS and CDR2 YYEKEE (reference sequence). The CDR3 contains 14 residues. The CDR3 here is CASRPSPGDYGYTF. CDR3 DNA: TGTGCCAGCAGGCCTAGCCCAGGGGACTATGGCTACACCTTC.

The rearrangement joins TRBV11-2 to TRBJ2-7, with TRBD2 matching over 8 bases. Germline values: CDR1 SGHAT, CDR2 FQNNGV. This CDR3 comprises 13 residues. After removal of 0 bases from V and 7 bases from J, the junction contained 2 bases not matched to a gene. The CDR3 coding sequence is TGTGCCAGCAGCTTAGACACGGGAGGGGAGCAGTACTTC. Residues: CASSLDTGGEQYF.

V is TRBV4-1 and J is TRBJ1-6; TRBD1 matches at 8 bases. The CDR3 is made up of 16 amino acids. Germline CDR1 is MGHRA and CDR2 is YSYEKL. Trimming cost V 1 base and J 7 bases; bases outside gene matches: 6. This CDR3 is CASSQARTGLNSPLHF. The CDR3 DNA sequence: TGCGCCAGCAGCCAAGCCCGGACAGGGCTAAATTCACCCCTCCACTTT.

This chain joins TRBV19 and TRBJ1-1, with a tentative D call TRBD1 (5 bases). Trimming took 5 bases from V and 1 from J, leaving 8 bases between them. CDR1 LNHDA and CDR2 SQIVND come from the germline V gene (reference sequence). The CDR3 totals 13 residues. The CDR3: CASSDSRNTEAFF. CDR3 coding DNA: TGTGCCAGTAGTGACAGCCGGAACACTGAAGCTTTCTTT. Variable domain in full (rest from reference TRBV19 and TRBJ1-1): DGGITQSPKYLFRKEGQNVTLSCEQNLNHDAMYWYRQDPGQGLRLIYYSQIVNDFQKGDIAEGYSVSREKKESFPLTVTSAQKNPTAFYLCASSDSRNTEAFFGQGTRLTVV.

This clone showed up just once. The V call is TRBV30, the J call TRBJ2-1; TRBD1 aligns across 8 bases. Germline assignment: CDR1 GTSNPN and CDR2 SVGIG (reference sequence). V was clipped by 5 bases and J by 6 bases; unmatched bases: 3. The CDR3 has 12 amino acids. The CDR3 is CAWGQGGNEQFF. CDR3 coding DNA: TGTGCCTGGGGACAGGGAGGCAATGAGCAGTTCTTC.

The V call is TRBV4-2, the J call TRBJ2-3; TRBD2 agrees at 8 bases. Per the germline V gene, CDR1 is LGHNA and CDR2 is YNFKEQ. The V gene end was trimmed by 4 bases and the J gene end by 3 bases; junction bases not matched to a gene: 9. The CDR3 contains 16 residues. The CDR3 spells CASSPGPGGQTDTQYF. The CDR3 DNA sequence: TGTGCCAGCAGCCCAGGTCCGGGGGGGCAAACAGATACGCAGTATTTT.

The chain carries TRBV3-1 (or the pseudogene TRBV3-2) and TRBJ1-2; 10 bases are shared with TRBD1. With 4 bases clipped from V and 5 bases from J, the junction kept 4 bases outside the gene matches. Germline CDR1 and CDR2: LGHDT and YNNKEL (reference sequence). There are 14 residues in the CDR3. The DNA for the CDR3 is TGTGCCAGCAGCCCAGGGACAGGGGCGTATGGCTACACCTTC. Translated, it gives CASSPGTGAYGYTF.

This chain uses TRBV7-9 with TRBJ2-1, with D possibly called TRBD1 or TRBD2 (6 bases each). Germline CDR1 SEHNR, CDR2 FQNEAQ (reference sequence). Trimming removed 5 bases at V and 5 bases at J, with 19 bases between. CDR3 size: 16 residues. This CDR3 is CASSPPGALANNEQFF. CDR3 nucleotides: TGTGCCAGCAGCCCCCCAGGGGCCCTAGCGAACAATGAGCAGTTCTTC.

The CDR3 loop reads CASSQGTGGVYGYTF. The CDR3 bases are TGTGCCAGCAGCCAAGGGACAGGGGGCGTCTATGGCTACACCTTC. The rearrangement uses TRBV3-1 (or the pseudogene TRBV3-2) and TRBJ1-2, with 11 bases aligning to TRBD1. The germline gives CDR1 LGHDT, CDR2 YNNKEL (reference sequence). The CDR3 is 15 residues long. V lost 1 base and J lost 4; bases outside the gene matches: 2.

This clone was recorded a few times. The DNA of the CDR3 is TGTGCCAGCAGTCGACAGAACTATGGCTACACCTTC. It translates to CASSRQNYGYTF. The chain links TRBV28 to TRBJ1-2, with a weak D call TRBD1 (5 bases). The ends were cut back, 5 bases at V and 2 bases at J, with 6 bases in the middle. Germline V gene sequence: CDR1 MDHEN, CDR2 SYDVKM. The CDR3 extends over 12 amino acids.

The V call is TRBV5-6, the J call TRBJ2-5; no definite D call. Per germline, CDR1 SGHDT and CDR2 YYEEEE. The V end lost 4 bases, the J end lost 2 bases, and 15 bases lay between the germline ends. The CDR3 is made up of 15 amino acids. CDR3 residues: CASSPRAVWQETQYF. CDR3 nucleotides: TGTGCCAGCAGCCCCCGGGCCGTTTGGCAAGAGACCCAGTACTTC.